This T cell receptor beta chain was sequenced during a study of control samples from healthy donors and cancer patients. The V gene's germline CDR1 is SGHTA and CDR2 FQGNSA. The V end lost 8 bases, the J end lost 0 bases, and 16 bases lay between the germline ends. The CDR3 covers 15 residues. The table came from immunoSEQ multiplex PCR; TCRdb's copy has only in-frame clones and leaves some out. The profile shows about 15,000 clones, 85% to 90% of them singletons. Source material: PBMCs. This sequence was found in a man aged 60 to 75 with head and neck cancer. The chain combines TRBV7-2 with TRBJ1-1; TRBD1 is a possible D gene (6 bases). CDR3 sequence reads: CASSFPGHVNTEAFF. DNA of the CDR3: TGTGCCAGCTCATTCCCGGGACACGTGAACACTGAAGCTTTCTTT.